The 31 T cell receptor beta chains in this list originate from one sample, sequenced in a study of OX40 agonist ivuxolimab in advanced cancers. The method was immunoSEQ multiplex PCR; TCRdb's version includes in-frame clones alone and lacks a portion of them. Counted here are tens of thousands of clones, approximately 80% occurring once; the ten biggest clones make up under 1.2%. Sequencing was performed on CD4+ or CD8+ T cells sorted from blood, taken in a trial of the OX40 agonist ivuxolimab. The source is an adult with an advanced solid tumor such as melanoma, head and neck, liver or kidney cancer.

The V gene is TRBV10-1, the J gene TRBJ2-7; 8 bases are a match to TRBD1. The CDR3 runs 15 residues. V shed 5 bases and J 2 bases; nucleotides not matched to a gene: 8. Germline V lookup: CDR1 WNHNN, CDR2 SYGVQD (reference sequence). CDR3 sequence reads: CASSRGQGATYEQYF. The CDR3 DNA reads as TGCGCCAGCAGTCGCGGACAGGGCGCAACCTACGAGCAGTACTTC.

The V and J genes are TRBV6-6 and TRBJ1-1; TRBD1 matches 9 bases. Germline trimming cut 10 bases from V and 8 bases from J; bases unmatched to any gene: 5. This CDR3 comprises 11 residues. In germline, CDR1 is MNHNY, CDR2 SVGAGI (reference sequence). CDR3 region: CATKGTGEAFF. The DNA for the CDR3 is TGTGCCACCAAGGGGACAGGGGAAGCTTTCTTT.

The chain carries TRBV7-8 and TRBJ2-6, with D perhaps matching TRBD2 (5 bases). Trimming stripped 2 bases from V and 1 base from J, with 9 bases between. This CDR3 is built from 16 residues. Germline CDR1 is SGHVS and CDR2 is FQNEAQ. CDR3 bases: TGTGCCAGCAGCTTAAGTAGCGCTTCTGGGGCCAACGTCCTGACTTTC. Translation: CASSLSSASGANVLTF.

This chain joins TRBV7-6 and TRBJ2-1, with TRBD2 matching over 10 bases. V shed 6 bases and J 7 bases; nucleotides not matched to a gene: 18. In germline, CDR1 is SGHVS, CDR2 FNYEAQ. The CDR3 runs to 18 residues. In DNA form, the CDR3 reads TGTGCCAGCAGTCGGACACCCACTCAGCGGGGGGGCGTTAATGAGCAGTTCTTC. As protein: CASSRTPTQRGGVNEQFF.

The chain has TRBV4-1 and TRBJ2-1; TRBD2 matches at 8 bases. Germline V lookup: CDR1 MGHRA, CDR2 YSYEKL. Trimming removed 4 bases from V and 9 bases from J; junction bases left unmatched: 14. This CDR3 region has 16 residues. CDR3 sequence (DNA): TGCGCCAGCAGCCCCAAACCCGGGACTAGATCACGTGAGCAGTTCTTC. Translating gives CASSPKPGTRSREQFF.

For the CDR3, the DNA is TGCAGTGGAAACGCGGGGTTAGGCTACACCTTC. Protein product: CSGNAGLGYTF. The genes are TRBV20-1 and TRBJ1-2, with D unresolved. The CDR3 is 11 residues long. The germline V and J ends were trimmed by 7 bases and 8 bases, with 14 bases remaining between them. Looked up from germline, CDR1 is DFQATT and CDR2 is SNEGSKA (reference sequence).

V usage is TRBV11-2 and J usage is TRBJ2-1, with D hard to call. Deletions cut 2 bases from V and 2 bases from J, with 10 bases between. Germline loops: CDR1 SGHAT, CDR2 FQNNGV. The CDR3 consists of 15 residues. CDR3 DNA: TGTGCCAGCAGCTTACTTAGGCCACCCTACAATGAGCAGTTCTTC. Translation gives CASSLLRPPYNEQFF.

Notes on this clone: One junction end disagrees with the germline gene, perhaps due to a read error. The chain carries TRBV30 and TRBJ1-2; no reliable D call. The CDR3 runs 11 residues. CDR1 and CDR2 (germline): GTSNPN, SVGIG (reference sequence). Here the CDR3 DNA reads TGTGCCGGGAGGGTAGACGATGGCTACACCTTC. Translated, it gives CAGRVDDGYTF. Complete variable domain (other parts from reference TRBV30 and TRBJ1-2): SQTIHQWPATLVQPVGSPLSLECTVEGTSNPNLYWYRQAAGRGLQLLFYSVGIGQISSEVPQNLSASRPQDRQFILSSKKLLLSDSGFYLCAGRVDDGYTFGSGTRLTVV.

This sequence joins TRBV30 and TRBJ1-5; the D is unclear. Germline V gives CDR1 GTSNPN, CDR2 SVGIG (reference sequence). V was pared by 4 bases and J by 3 bases, with 16 bases between. The length of the CDR3 is 15 residues. CDR3 DNA: TGTGCCTGGAACTCCCGACGCAGTGCCAATCAGCCCCAGCATTTT. Translated, it gives CAWNSRRSANQPQHF.

V is TRBV6-5 and J is TRBJ1-2, with a weak D call TRBD1 (5 bases). Trimming stripped 2 bases from V and 7 bases from J, with 14 bases between. The CDR3 loop spans 14 amino acids. Looked up from germline, CDR1 is MNHEY and CDR2 is SVGAGI. CDR3 residues: CASSYQGMVGGYTF. CDR3 sequence (DNA): TGTGCCAGCAGTTACCAGGGTATGGTGGGTGGCTACACCTTC.

This clone has just a few counts. This sequence joins TRBV27 and TRBJ1-2, with D tentatively TRBD1 (6 bases). CDR1 and CDR2 from the germline V gene are MNHEY and SMNVEV (reference sequence). Trimming shortened V by 2 bases and J by 8 bases, and 12 bases separated the two germline ends. The CDR3 sequence is 13 residues long. The CDR3 is CASSLRGPEGYTF. CDR3 coding DNA: TGTGCCAGCAGTTTACGGGGGCCCGAAGGCTACACCTTC.

This clone showed up just once. The CDR3 DNA reads as TGTGCCAGCTCACCAAGGGGTACAGGGGGAGCCAAAAACATTCAGTACTTC. This encodes CASSPRGTGGAKNIQYF. The chain employs TRBV18 and TRBJ2-4; 8 nucleotides line up with TRBD1. The ends lost 2 bases at V and 0 bases at J; junction bases unmatched: 6. CDR1 is KGHSH and CDR2 is LQKENI in the germline V gene. The CDR3 sequence is 17 residues long. The full variable domain, in which reference TRBV18 and TRBJ2-4 provide the parts outside the CDR3, is NAGVMQNPRHLVRRRGQEARLRCSPMKGHSHVYWYRQLPEEGLKFMVYLQKENIIDESGMPKERFSAEFPKEGPSILRIQQVVRGDSAAYFCASSPRGTGGAKNIQYFGAGTRLSVL.

The chain carries TRBV6-6 and TRBJ1-2; possibly TRBD1 for D (5 bases). Deletions cut 6 bases from V and 8 bases from J, with 22 bases between. Per germline, CDR1 MNHNY and CDR2 SVGAGI (reference sequence). The CDR3 runs 15 residues. The CDR3 reads CASSPVQDVVGGYTF. The DNA of the CDR3 is TGTGCCAGCAGCCCGGTACAGGACGTGGTCGGGGGCTACACCTTC.

The chain joins TRBV5-1 to TRBJ1-1; 10 bases fit TRBD1. After removal of 0 bases from V and 12 bases from J, the junction contained 5 bases not matched to a gene. CDR3 length equals 13 residues. Germline CDR1 reads SGHRS; CDR2 reads YFSETQ. The CDR3 loop reads CASSLGQGARTFF. CDR3 sequence (DNA): TGCGCCAGCAGCTTGGGACAGGGGGCGAGGACTTTCTTT.

This clone was recorded once. The DNA for the CDR3 is TGCAGCGTTGTAACTAGCGGGGGCAGGTGGGGTGAGCAGTTCTTC. Encoded protein: CSVVTSGGRWGEQFF. This chain links TRBV29-1 with TRBJ2-1, with 11 bases that match TRBD2. The trim removed 4 bases at V and 9 bases at J, leaving 11 bases unmatched. This CDR3 has 15 residues. In germline, CDR1 is SQVTM, CDR2 ANQGSEA.

The rearrangement links TRBV5-1 to TRBJ2-2; possible D gene TRBD1, 6 bases. Germline assignment: CDR1 SGHRS and CDR2 YFSETQ. V lost 4 bases to trimming and J lost 5 bases, with 9 bases between them. The CDR3 is made up of 13 amino acids. CDR3: CASSRDRTGELFF. The DNA for the CDR3 is TGCGCCAGCAGCCGAGACAGGACCGGGGAGCTGTTTTTT.

The chain links TRBV6-5 to TRBJ2-7, with a tentative D call TRBD1 (8 bases). The germline V and J ends were trimmed by 5 bases and 10 bases, with 21 bases remaining between them. Germline V lookup: CDR1 MNHEY, CDR2 SVGAGI. The CDR3 extends over 14 amino acids. Here the CDR3 reads CASSGGGQVGRQYF. CDR3 sequence (DNA): TGTGCCAGCAGTGGGGGGGGACAGGTAGGCCGTCAGTACTTC.

The chain joins TRBV9 to TRBJ2-5; 12 positions match TRBD2. CDR1 and CDR2 from the germline V gene are SGDLS and YYNGEE. The J segment lost 0 bases and the V segment lost 0 bases, leaving 3 bases of the junction unmatched. CDR3 size: 17 residues. The CDR3 protein is CASSVGTSGGYQETQYF. In nucleotides, the CDR3 is TGTGCCAGCAGCGTAGGCACTAGCGGGGGGTACCAAGAGACCCAGTACTTC.

This clone was counted only a few times. The chain carries TRBV5-1 and TRBJ1-5, with D possibly TRBD1 on 6 matching bases. The CDR3 is 15 amino acids. From germline, CDR1 is SGHRS and CDR2 YFSETQ. The ends were cut back, 3 bases at V and 4 bases at J, with 14 bases in the middle. CDR3 DNA: TGCGCCAGCAGCTCTACCGGACAGTCTAATCAGCCCCAGCATTTT. Encoded protein: CASSSTGQSNQPQHF.

The chain is built from TRBV11-2 and TRBJ2-3, with TRBD1 matching 9 bases. V was clipped by 3 bases and J by 7 bases; unmatched bases: 8. The CDR3 spans 15 residues. Germline CDR1 is SGHAT and CDR2 is FQNNGV. For the CDR3, the DNA is TGTGCCAGCAGCTTGGGGAGGGACAGGGTCAATACGCAGTATTTT. It translates to CASSLGRDRVNTQYF.

CDR3 coding DNA: TGTGCCAGCAGCTCCGGACGGATGAGCTCTGGAAACACCATATATTTT. Encoded protein: CASSSGRMSSGNTIYF. The V call is TRBV5-5, the J call TRBJ1-3; D unclear. CDR3 length equals 16 residues. V lost 3 bases and J 0 bases, leaving 13 bases between the germline ends. CDR1 is SGHKS and CDR2 is YYEKEE in the germline V gene (reference sequence). Full variable domain (rest looked up from reference TRBV5-5 and TRBJ1-3): DAGVTQSPTHLIKTRGQQVTLRCSPISGHKSVSWYQQVLGQGPQFIFQYYEKEERGRGNFPDRFSARQFPNYSSELNVNALLLGDSALYLCASSSGRMSSGNTIYFGEGSWLTVV.

The chain has TRBV14 and TRBJ2-5; maybe TRBD1 (5 bases). Germline CDR1 is SGHDN and CDR2 is FVKESK. V dropped 0 bases and J dropped 3 bases, with 17 bases sitting between them. The CDR3 spans 17 residues. Written as DNA, the CDR3 is TGTGCCAGCAGCCAAGAGTTACAGGTCCCTTGGAAAGAGACCCAGTACTTC. It encodes CASSQELQVPWKETQYF.

The J gene is TRBJ2-5, the V gene TRBV7-6; TRBD1 agrees at 7 bases. This CDR3 is 10 amino acids long. The germline V gene has CDR1 SGHVS and CDR2 FNYEAQ. J was trimmed by 13 bases and V by 5 bases; bases with no gene match: 4. The chain's CDR3 is CASSTRDRYF. The CDR3 bases are TGTGCCAGCAGCACCCGGGACAGGTACTTC.

The chain has TRBV19 and TRBJ1-1; the D gene is possibly TRBD1 (6 bases). This CDR3 is built from 14 residues. Germline-derived CDR1 and CDR2 are LNHDA and SQIVND (reference sequence). V lost 6 bases to trimming and J lost 4 bases, with 15 bases between them. Here the CDR3 DNA reads TGTGCCAGTAGAGGAGGGGGTAAGGGCACTGAAGCTTTCTTT. Translating gives CASRGGGKGTEAFF.

This chain joins TRBV18 and TRBJ1-2, with D perhaps matching TRBD1 (6 bases). The V and J ends lost 1 base and 0 bases respectively, with 18 bases between them. Looked up from germline, CDR1 is KGHSH and CDR2 is LQKENI. The CDR3 runs 18 residues. CDR3 protein: CASSPLSSGTFTNYGYTF. The CDR3 bases are TGTGCCAGCTCACCACTGAGCTCTGGGACATTCACTAACTATGGCTACACCTTC.

J is TRBJ1-2 and V is TRBV4-2; D remains unclear. Germline-derived CDR1 and CDR2 are LGHNA and YNFKEQ. The V and J ends lost 3 bases and 4 bases respectively, with 15 bases between them. The CDR3 has 15 residues. The CDR3 loop is CASSQGSGSSYGYTF. DNA of the CDR3: TGTGCCAGCAGCCAGGGGTCGGGCTCGTCCTATGGCTACACCTTC.

The rearrangement uses TRBV25-1 and TRBJ2-5; possibly TRBD1 or TRBD2 for D (7 bases each). CDR1 and CDR2 from the germline V gene are MGHDK and SYGVNS. The CDR3 length is 14 residues. V dropped 3 bases and J dropped 5 bases, with 13 bases sitting between them. The CDR3 sequence is CASSDRRGGETQYF. The CDR3, as DNA: TGTGCCAGCAGTGATCGCAGGGGGGGGGAGACCCAGTACTTC.

This chain links TRBV25-1 with TRBJ1-5; 9 positions match TRBD1. Germline CDR1 reads MGHDK; CDR2 reads SYGVNS. CDR3 size: 14 residues. V dropped 5 bases and J dropped 7; count of bases not matched to a gene: 6. The CDR3 nucleotides read TGTGCCAGCAGTCCCGGGACAGGGACCCAGCCCCAGCATTTT. Encoded protein: CASSPGTGTQPQHF. Together with reference TRBV25-1 and TRBJ1-5, the CDR3 gives the full variable domain: EADIYQTPRYLVIGTGKKITLECSQTMGHDKMYWYQQDPGMELHLIHYSYGVNSTEKGDLSSESTVSRIRTEHFPLTLESARPSHTSQYLCASSPGTGTQPQHFGDGTRLSIL.

The gene calls are TRBV6-5 and TRBJ1-2; TRBD1 aligns across 7 bases. The CDR3 totals 14 residues. The germline V gene has CDR1 MNHEY and CDR2 SVGAGI. V shed 2 bases and J 6 bases; nucleotides not matched to a gene: 6. CDR3 sequence reads: CASSYGQGGNGYTF. DNA for the CDR3: TGTGCCAGCAGTTACGGGCAGGGGGGTAATGGCTACACCTTC.

This clone turned up a few times. The rearrangement links TRBV5-1 to TRBJ2-5, with TRBD2 matching over 13 bases. The V segment lost 4 bases and the J segment 0 bases; nucleotides outside the gene matches: 3. Per the germline V gene, CDR1 is SGHRS and CDR2 is YFSETQ. The CDR3 length is 16 residues. Here the CDR3 reads CASSAGTSGNQETQYF. CDR3 coding DNA: TGCGCCAGCAGCGCTGGGACTAGCGGGAACCAAGAGACCCAGTACTTC.

This clone was observed a handful of times. The chain couples TRBV7-2 to TRBJ2-1, with 7 bases lining up with TRBD2. Trimming at V came to 4 bases and at J to 6 bases, leaving 6 bases not matched to a gene. The CDR3 loop spans 14 amino acids. Germline V gene data show CDR1 as SGHTA and CDR2 as FQGNSA. In nucleotides, the CDR3 is TGTGCCAGCAGCTCCCCTAGGACTAGCAATGAGCAGTTCTTC. It translates to CASSSPRTSNEQFF.